What follows describes a single TCR beta chain. Clones were read by immunoSEQ multiplex PCR, and TCRdb kept only the in-frame ones, dropping some. The sample contains tens of thousands of clones, 89% of which appear only once. These data originate in a study of T cell changes during pregnancy in multiple sclerosis. The receptor comes from a female donor in good health, enrolled as a control in a pregnancy study. The material was peripheral blood, obtained in the first trimester of pregnancy.

The CDR3 reads CASSIHTGELFF. CDR3 nucleotide sequence: TGTGCCAGCAGTATTCACACCGGGGAGCTGTTTTTT. This rearrangement joins TRBV7-2 to TRBJ2-2; D unresolved. CDR3 length: 12 residues. Trimming pared 6 bases from V and 3 bases from J, leaving 5 bases between. Germline lookup yields CDR1 SGHTA and CDR2 FQGNSA.